This T cell receptor beta chain was sequenced in a study of T cell responses to AZD1222 COVID-19 vaccine. Sequencing used immunoSEQ multiplex PCR; TCRdb keeps in-frame clones, though not all of them. Seen here are 150,000 to 200,000 clones, approximately 94% observed once, and the top ten hold about 0.64%. Comments on this clone: The antigen is not known.

Overall study findings and caveats: Baseline seropositivity occurred in only a handful of AZD1222 recipients. Nearly half of spike-specific TCRs reportedly go after variant regions that carry no mutations. A mostly white British donor set with more females was recruited, and clonal diversity was possibly underestimated. Repertoire samples came only from after the peak T cell response.

This CDR3 comprises 11 residues. Per the germline V gene, CDR1 is MNHEY and CDR2 is SVGAGI. The V end was cut by 2 bases, the J end by 8 bases, with 4 bases between. This specimen consisted of peripheral blood, obtained on day 0 of AZD1222 vaccination. The rearrangement uses TRBV6-5 and TRBJ2-1; D call uncertain. The receptor's source is an adult in good health. The CDR3: CASSYNYEQFF. In DNA, the CDR3 is TGTGCCAGCAGTTACAATTATGAGCAGTTCTTC.